These 18 T cell receptor beta chains share one sample of origin, sequenced in a study of shared clonotypes between healthy human individuals. The table came from immunoSEQ multiplex PCR; TCRdb's copy has only in-frame clones and leaves some out. The data hold some 2 million clones, with around 95% observed a single time. The source material was naive CD4+ T cells sorted from blood. This sample's subset: CD45RA+ positively selected. The source of these receptors is a man between 18 and 35 years old in good health.

This clone showed up many times. This CDR3 is CASSKPTGTGVYEQYF. CDR3 DNA sequence: TGTGCCAGCAGCAAACCAACCGGGACAGGCGTGTACGAGCAGTACTTC. This chain connects TRBV11-2 to TRBJ2-7; TRBD1 aligns across 8 bases. This CDR3 spans 16 amino acids. Trimming cost V 5 bases and J 4 bases; bases outside gene matches: 13. Germline V gene data show CDR1 as SGHAT and CDR2 as FQNNGV.

J is TRBJ1-1 and V is TRBV30; tentative D call: TRBD1 (5 bases). CDR3 size: 12 residues. The germline V and J ends were trimmed by 4 bases and 5 bases, with 11 bases remaining between them. Looked up from germline, CDR1 is GTSNPN and CDR2 is SVGIG (reference sequence). CDR3: CAWTGGWTEAFF. The CDR3 bases are TGTGCCTGGACTGGGGGTTGGACTGAAGCTTTCTTT.

In its sample, this clone was seen once. The chain couples TRBV6-1 to TRBJ2-7, with TRBD1 matching 9 bases. Germline CDR1 is MNHNS and CDR2 is SASEGT. V was clipped by 3 bases and J by 3 bases; unmatched bases: 6. This CDR3 contains 15 residues. CDR3 coding DNA: TGTGCCAGCAGTGATTCGCCGGGACAGGGCTACGAGCAGTACTTC. Translating gives CASSDSPGQGYEQYF.

The chain recombines TRBV6-6 with TRBJ2-7; TRBD1 is a possible D gene (5 bases). The germline V and J ends were trimmed by 4 bases and 9 bases, with 10 bases remaining between them. The CDR3 is 11 residues long. The V gene's germline CDR1 is MNHNY and CDR2 SVGAGI (reference sequence). CDR3 nucleotides: TGTGCCAGCAGTTTCGACAGCCGGCAGTACTTC. It is translated as CASSFDSRQYF.

CDR3 DNA: TGTGCCAGCAGCTTAATGGGACAGGGGGCGCCCACTGAAGCTTTCTTT. Translating gives CASSLMGQGAPTEAFF. The chain recombines TRBV7-9 with TRBJ1-1, with TRBD1 matching 12 bases. Germline assignment: CDR1 SEHNR and CDR2 FQNEAQ (reference sequence). The V and J ends lost 2 bases and 4 bases, in that order; junction bases with no gene match: 5. CDR3 length: 16 amino acids.

Note on this clone: This sample also contains other DNA sequences that code for the same CDR3. J is TRBJ2-7 and V is TRBV4-1; TRBD1 matches 7 bases. J lost 2 bases, V lost 3 bases, and 4 bases had no gene match. The germline CDR1 and CDR2 sequences are MGHRA and YSYEKL. The CDR3 consists of 14 residues. Here the CDR3 reads CASSQSGTAYEQYF. In DNA form, the CDR3 reads TGCGCCAGCAGCCAGTCCGGGACAGCCTACGAGCAGTACTTC.

This chain uses TRBV19 with TRBJ1-1, with D perhaps TRBD1 (6 bases). Looked up from germline, CDR1 is LNHDA and CDR2 is SQIVND (reference sequence). CDR3 length: 15 residues. V lost 6 bases and J 5 bases, leaving 19 bases between the germline ends. Here the CDR3 reads CASSSLGRGGTEAFF. CDR3 DNA sequence: TGTGCCAGTAGCTCCCTCGGAAGGGGGGGGACTGAAGCTTTCTTT. The entire variable domain, with the rest obtained from reference TRBV19 and TRBJ1-1, is as follows: DGGITQSPKYLFRKEGQNVTLSCEQNLNHDAMYWYRQDPGQGLRLIYYSQIVNDFQKGDIAEGYSVSREKKESFPLTVTSAQKNPTAFYLCASSSLGRGGTEAFFGQGTRLTVV.

V usage is TRBV19 and J usage is TRBJ2-7, with no clear D. V gave up 6 bases and J gave up 0 bases, with 12 bases separating them. Germline lookup yields CDR1 LNHDA and CDR2 SQIVND (reference sequence). This CDR3 has 14 residues. The DNA for the CDR3 is TGTGCCAGTAGGGCTAGGACGAGCTCCTACGAGCAGTACTTC. This encodes CASRARTSSYEQYF.

The rearrangement joins TRBV5-1 to TRBJ2-3; D possibly corresponds to TRBD1 (6 bases). Germline V gives CDR1 SGHRS, CDR2 YFSETQ. V lost 3 bases to trimming and J lost 5 bases, with 16 bases between them. The CDR3 has 15 residues. In DNA, the CDR3 is TGCGCCAGCAGCTCCACAGGGAACAACGGAGATACGCAGTATTTT. Its translation is CASSSTGNNGDTQYF.

This chain joins TRBV7-9 and TRBJ1-5; 8 bases match TRBD1. Germline lookup yields CDR1 SEHNR and CDR2 FQNEAQ (reference sequence). The CDR3 covers 13 residues. V shed 4 bases, J shed 8 bases, and the junction held 4 bases outside the gene matches. The CDR3 DNA sequence: TGTGCCAGCAGCTCAGGACAGGGCGAGCCCCAGCATTTT. This encodes CASSSGQGEPQHF.

The genes are TRBV5-4 and TRBJ1-3; D perhaps matches TRBD1 (5 bases). CDR3 length: 15 residues. Germline lookup yields CDR1 SGHNT and CDR2 YYREEE (reference sequence). V was cut by 0 bases and J by 0 bases, with 7 bases left in between. CDR3: CASSLDRNSGNTIYF. DNA for the CDR3: TGTGCCAGCAGCTTGGACAGGAACTCTGGAAACACCATATATTTT.

The genes are TRBV28 and TRBJ2-7; no reliable D call. V lost 10 bases to trimming and J lost 4 bases, with 26 bases between them. Germline-derived CDR1 and CDR2 are MDHEN and SYDVKM. The CDR3 loop spans 16 amino acids. CDR3 sequence (DNA): TGTGCCATCAAAACGGCAGGCAAGAGCGAGAGTTACGAGCAGTACTTC. Amino acids: CAIKTAGKSESYEQYF.

J is TRBJ2-7 and V is TRBV6-6, with a tentative D call TRBD2 (6 bases). Germline lookup yields CDR1 MNHNY and CDR2 SVGAGI (reference sequence). V lost 0 bases, J lost 2 bases, and 14 bases lay in between. This CDR3 has 16 residues. CDR3 DNA sequence: TGTGCCAGCAGTTACTCGTCCCCGGGAGTTGCCTACGAGCAGTACTTC. It specifies CASSYSSPGVAYEQYF.

The chain joins TRBV29-1 to TRBJ2-3, with D perhaps matching TRBD1 or TRBD2 (6 bases each). There are 15 residues in the CDR3. Trimming removed 7 bases at V and 0 bases at J, with 17 bases between. Per the germline V gene, CDR1 is SQVTM and CDR2 is ANQGSEA. The CDR3 spells CSGSGGKTSTDTQYF. The CDR3 nucleotides read TGCAGCGGCTCCGGGGGCAAAACTAGCACAGATACGCAGTATTTT.

With respect to this clone: Other DNA sequences from this sample encode an identical CDR3 as well. The chain combines TRBV9 with TRBJ2-7; the D call may be TRBD1 or TRBD2 (6 bases each). There are 15 residues in the CDR3. With 0 bases removed from V and 1 base from J, the gap between germline ends came to 11 bases. Germline CDR1 and CDR2: SGDLS and YYNGEE. CDR3 DNA sequence: TGTGCCAGCAGCGTAGCTCCGGGGGCTTCCTACGAGCAGTACTTC. Translation gives CASSVAPGASYEQYF.

V and J are TRBV9 and TRBJ2-7; D might be TRBD1 (6 bases). The CDR3 sequence is 14 residues long. The V and J ends lost 6 bases and 1 base respectively, with 14 bases between them. Germline CDR1 and CDR2: SGDLS and YYNGEE. CDR3 protein: CASISPTGSYEQYF. CDR3 DNA sequence: TGTGCCAGCATTTCTCCTACAGGGTCCTACGAGCAGTACTTC.

CDR3 DNA sequence: TGTGCCAGCAGCCCATACCGGGACAGTAAAGAGACCCAGTACTTC. The encoded protein is CASSPYRDSKETQYF. V is TRBV7-9 and J is TRBJ2-5; TRBD1 agrees at 7 bases. CDR1 SEHNR and CDR2 FQNEAQ come from the germline V gene (reference sequence). V lost 5 bases, J lost 3 bases, and 9 bases stayed unmatched. The CDR3 covers 15 residues.

The V and J genes are TRBV2 and TRBJ2-2, with a possible D match to TRBD2 (5 bases). V was trimmed by 8 bases and J by 4 bases, leaving 14 bases between them. Germline assignment: CDR1 SNHLY and CDR2 FYNNEI. The CDR3 has 14 amino acids. The CDR3 DNA reads as TGTGCCAGCGACCCGGGGTCGGCCACCGGGGAGCTGTTTTTT. Amino acids: CASDPGSATGELFF. Variable domain in full (rest from reference TRBV2 and TRBJ2-2): EPEVTQTPSHQVTQMGQEVILRCVPISNHLYFYWYRQILGQKVEFLVSFYNNEISEKSEIFDDQFSVERPDGSNFTLKIRSTKLEDSAMYFCASDPGSATGELFFGEGSRLTVL.